This T cell receptor beta chain was observed in a study of PD-L1 blockade in urothelial cancer. The wider study: Atezolizumab therapy began for patients in about 2014, dosed at 1,200 mg intravenously every 3 weeks.

Study results and caveats: Below-median TCR clonality that was measured in pretreatment blood predicted better survival.

For each patient, 1 to 8 samples were obtained, pretreatment and on-treatment. A note on this clone: The antigen is not known.

Germline V lookup: CDR1 KGHSH, CDR2 LQKENI. Trimming left V 3 bases short and J 4 bases short, with 11 bases between. The CDR3 covers 14 residues. PCRs were each spiked with synthetic TCR analog templates. Using immunoSEQ multiplex PCR, the repertoire was profiled, and TCRdb retains in-frame clones only, with some absent. Of just under 45,000 clones listed, more than 75% were seen once; the top ten hold roughly 15%. The rearrangement uses TRBV18 and TRBJ2-3, with D possibly matching TRBD1 (6 bases). This clonotype originated in a woman aged 55-70 years with urothelial cancer. Material: PBMCs, obtained around atezolizumab (anti-PD-L1) treatment. The CDR3 is CASSPYREADTQYF. The CDR3 DNA follows: TGTGCCAGCTCACCGTACAGGGAAGCAGATACGCAGTATTTT.